This T cell receptor beta chain was recovered during a study of radiotherapy plus CTLA-4 blockade in lung cancer. Study details: Patients showed objective responses in 15% to 20% of cases, and disease control was achieved by under 40%. Study-level findings and limits: Subsequent to radiotherapy plus ipilimumab, tumor-derived TCR clones underwent expansion in blood. With interferon-beta, early dynamics of blood T cell clones were reported to best predict response.

The protocol was immunoSEQ multiplex PCR, while the TCRdb copy is restricted to in-frame clones and leaves out a portion. The repertoire holds 95,000 to 150,000 clones, with more than 80% as singletons. As to this clone: Its antigen is as yet unknown.

The CDR3 extends over 15 amino acids. CDR1 is SGDLS and CDR2 is YYNGEE in the germline V gene. Trimming pared 4 bases from V and 0 bases from J, leaving 11 bases between. CTLA-4 blockade with ipilimumab, together with focal radiation, was given to patients with chemo-refractory metastatic non-small-cell lung cancer. The gene calls are TRBV9 and TRBJ2-1; D is perhaps TRBD1 (5 bases). The sample consisted of peripheral blood, taken from a patient treated with radiotherapy plus ipilimumab. This receptor was identified in a human donor with non-small cell lung cancer that progressed on radiotherapy plus ipilimumab. CDR3 loop: CASSKRQSSYNEQFF. DNA of the CDR3: TGTGCCAGCAGCAAACGACAGAGCTCCTACAATGAGCAGTTCTTC. The entire variable domain, with the rest obtained from reference TRBV9 and TRBJ2-1, is as follows: DSGVTQTPKHLITATGQRVTLRCSPRSGDLSVYWYQQSLDQGLQFLIQYYNGEERAKGNILERFSAQQFPDLHSELNLSSLELGDSALYFCASSKRQSSYNEQFFGPGTRLTVL.